The rows below give T cell receptor beta chains drawn from one sample of a study of cytomegalovirus exposure and HLA in healthy donors. The table came from immunoSEQ multiplex PCR; TCRdb's copy has only in-frame clones and leaves some out. The sample yields about 100,000 clones, about 80% seen once. Sequenced input: PBMCs. The receptors here all came from a man under 40 in good health and CMV-seropositive. Both conserved end residues are part of each CDR3. D genes are given only for firm matches. Clone size appears in some rows only: once, few, many, or a class for an expanded clone.

clone size,V gene,D gene,J gene,CDR3 DNA,CDR3 protein
.,TRBV19,.,TRBJ2-3,TGTGCCAGTAAGGTGGGGGGAAGTGCGGATACGCAGTATTTT,CASKVGGSADTQYF
.,TRBV19,TRBD1,TRBJ2-6,TGTGCCAGTAGTGTCCCCGGGACAGGGTTTTCTGGGGCCAACGGCCTGACTTTC,CASSVPGTGFSGANGLTF
.,TRBV5-4,TRBD1,TRBJ1-2,TGTGCCAGCAGCCTACAGGGGGAGGGCTATGGCTACACCTTC,CASSLQGEGYGYTF
.,TRBV7-9,.,TRBJ1-1,TGTGCCAGCAGCTTAGTCGGCAGGGACACTGAAGCTTTCTTT,CASSLVGRDTEAFF
.,TRBV5-5,TRBD2,TRBJ2-5,TGTGCCAGCAGCCCTGGGAATAGGGGAGGGGAGACCCAGTACTTC,CASSPGNRGGETQYF
.,TRBV7-9,.,TRBJ2-1,TGTGCCAGCAGCTTACGCGGGAATTCCTACAATGAGCAGTTCTTC,CASSLRGNSYNEQFF
.,TRBV10-1,.,TRBJ1-3,TGCGCCAGCAGTACGGGAATTTCCGGAAACACCATATATTTT,CASSTGISGNTIYF
.,TRBV7-9,.,TRBJ1-5,TGTGCCAGCAGCTTAGCTTCGGGGGGATCAAATCAGCCCCAGCATTTT,CASSLASGGSNQPQHF
few,TRBV4-1,TRBD1,TRBJ1-1,TGCGCCAGCAGCCCGCGACAGGGTAGCTCTGAAGCTTTCTTT,CASSPRQGSSEAFF
.,TRBV6-4,.,TRBJ2-6,TGTGCCAGCAGTGACTCTGAGGAAACTGGGGCCAACGGCCTGACTTTC,CASSDSEETGANGLTF
few,TRBV7-7,.,TRBJ2-5,TGTGCTAGCAGCTTAGAGGGCGGGGGCGGAGAGACCCAGTACTTC,CASSLEGGGGETQYF
.,TRBV2,TRBD2,TRBJ2-3,TGTGCCAGCAGTGTGTTAGCGGGGGCTGATACGCAGTATTTT,CASSVLAGADTQYF
.,TRBV18,.,TRBJ1-2,TGTGCCAGCTCACCAAACCCAGGAGGCCCGATGGGCTACACCTTC,CASSPNPGGPMGYTF
.,TRBV5-4,TRBD1,TRBJ2-4,TGTGCCAGCAGCCCGACAGGGGGGGCCAAAAACAGTCAGTACTTC,CASSPTGGAKNSQYF
.,TRBV7-9,TRBD1,TRBJ1-4,TGTGCCAGCACGACCGGGACAGGGTCCGAAAAACTGTTTTTT,CASTTGTGSEKLFF
.,TRBV6-6,.,TRBJ1-2,TGTGCCAGCAGTTACTCGGGCAGGGGTTTTGGCTACACCTTC,CASSYSGRGFGYTF
.,TRBV11-2,.,TRBJ2-6,TGTGCCAGCAGCCCTTCTGGGGCCAACGGCCTGACTTTC,CASSPSGANGLTF
.,TRBV2,TRBD2,TRBJ2-5,TGTGCCAGCAGCGGAGGAGGACTAGCGGTCCAAGAGACCCAGTACTTC,CASSGGGLAVQETQYF
.,TRBV6-5,.,TRBJ2-7,TGTGCCAGCAGTACCGAGTACTACGAGCAGTACTTC,CASSTEYYEQYF
once,TRBV19,TRBD1,TRBJ1-5,TGTGCCAGTAGCACAGGGGGTAATCAGCCCCAGCATTTT,CASSTGGNQPQHF
.,TRBV9,TRBD1,TRBJ2-7,TGTGCCAGCAGCGGCCGGGACAGGGAGACCTCCTACGAGCAGTACTTC,CASSGRDRETSYEQYF
.,TRBV6-1,.,TRBJ2-7,TGTGCCAGCAGGACAGATAGCCTACAGTGGCAGTACTTC,CASRTDSLQWQYF
few,TRBV4-1,TRBD1,TRBJ1-2,TGCGCCAGCAGCCAAGAAACCGGGACAGGCCGAGGGTATGGCTACACCTTC,CASSQETGTGRGYGYTF
.,TRBV2,.,TRBJ2-3,TGTGCCAGCATTTCGGAGGCCGTGGGTACGCAGTATTTT,CASISEAVGTQYF
.,TRBV21-1,.,TRBJ1-5,TGTGCCAGCAAGGGGAATCAGCCCCAGCATTTT,CASKGNQPQHF
.,TRBV15,TRBD2,TRBJ2-3,TGTGCCACCAGCTACTCCCGGCGGGGGGGTCAGGATACGCAGTATTTT,CATSYSRRGGQDTQYF
.,TRBV25-1,.,TRBJ1-1,TGTGCCTCGAACGCGTTAGGCGGGGACTCCTCGGGGAACACTGAAGCTTTCTTT,CASNALGGDSSGNTEAFF
.,TRBV6-6,TRBD1,TRBJ1-6,TGTGCCAGCAGAGGTCCGGGACAGTCAAATTCACCCCTCCACTTT,CASRGPGQSNSPLHF
.,TRBV11-2,TRBD1,TRBJ1-1,TGTGCCAGCAGCCCCGGCCAGGGGGCCTATGAAGCTTTCTTT,CASSPGQGAYEAFF
few,TRBV6-5,.,TRBJ2-5,TGTGCCAGCAGTTACTCTGCCGGGGGGCGCTTGGAGACCCAGTACTTC,CASSYSAGGRLETQYF
medium-sized,TRBV11-1,.,TRBJ2-7,TGTGCCAGCAGCCCCGAGGTTAGCTCCTACGAGCAGTACTTC,CASSPEVSSYEQYF
.,TRBV5-4,TRBD2,TRBJ2-1,TGTGCCAGCAGGGGACTAGCGGGGGGAAACAATGAGCAGTTCTTC,CASRGLAGGNNEQFF
.,TRBV5-6,TRBD1,TRBJ2-7,TGTGCCAGCAGTCAGGACAGGGGCCACGAGCAGTACTTC,CASSQDRGHEQYF
.,TRBV6-5,.,TRBJ1-5,TGTGCCAGCAGGCCCAGGGGAAGTCAGCCCCAGCATTTT,CASRPRGSQPQHF
.,TRBV6-4,TRBD1,TRBJ2-1,TGTGCCAGCAGTGAGGGACAGGGTGAGCAGTTCTTC,CASSEGQGEQFF
.,TRBV6-5,.,TRBJ2-5,TGTGCCAGCAGGAAAGACGGGGAAGAGACCCAGTACTTC,CASRKDGEETQYF
.,TRBV7-9,.,TRBJ1-5,TGTTCCAGCAGCCGGGGGGGTCAGCCCCAGCATTTT,CSSSRGGQPQHF
once,TRBV5-1,.,TRBJ1-1,TGCGCCAGCTCCTGGACAGCCCCCCATGAAGCTTTCTTT,CASSWTAPHEAFF
.,TRBV6-6,.,TRBJ2-1,TGTGCCAGCAGTTGGGGAGCGAGTGAGCAGTTCTTC,CASSWGASEQFF
few,TRBV15,.,TRBJ1-2,TGTGCCACCAGCAGAGATCTAGGGGACTATGGCTACACCTTC,CATSRDLGDYGYTF
.,TRBV5-6,TRBD1,TRBJ2-7,TGTGCCAGCAGCTTGTCGGACAGGGACCACAACGAGCAGTACTTC,CASSLSDRDHNEQYF
.,TRBV19,.,TRBJ2-3,TGTGCCAGTGCCGAACAGGGATCGGGCACAGATACGCAGTATTTT,CASAEQGSGTDTQYF
.,TRBV5-1,.,TRBJ2-5,TGCGCCAGCAGCGGAGCGGACCAAGAGACCCAGTACTTC,CASSGADQETQYF
.,TRBV6-6,.,TRBJ2-7,TGTGCCAGCAGTGCGGGCGCAGCTTCAGAGCAGTACTTC,CASSAGAASEQYF
few,TRBV6-5,TRBD1,TRBJ2-5,TGTGCCAGCAGTTACTCTGCCAGGGGGAGTCAAGAGACCCAGTACTTC,CASSYSARGSQETQYF
.,TRBV11-1,.,TRBJ1-1,TGTGCCAGCAGCTTAGTTTCGGGGACTGAAGCTTTCTTT,CASSLVSGTEAFF